A selection of T cell receptor beta chains follows, all from one sample in a study of response to subunit inactivated influenza vaccine. Each CDR3 protein is one row after TCRdb ran MiXCR on the RT-PCR reads. Of some 550,000 distinct CDR3 sequences listed, 20% to 25% were seen once; the top ten hold around 2.8%. The same sample was also studied in work on T cells expressing NK-cell markers.

The material sequenced was CD4+ T cells sorted from PBMCs, taken 11 to 12 days after vaccination. The receptors were sampled from a man between 50 and 59 years old who received an inactivated influenza vaccine. Each CDR3 is given with its conserved first and last residue. D genes are given only for firm matches. Clone sizes are given selectively: once, few, many, or a class where the clone is expanded.

j_call v_call cdr3_length clone_size d_call cdr3_aa cdr3_nt
TRBJ2-1 TRBV20-1 16 . TRBD1 CSAPPLQGGLYNEQFF TGCAGTGCTCCCCCCCTACAGGGGGGTCTATACAATGAGCAGTTCTTC
TRBJ1-1 TRBV12-3/TRBV12-4 13 . . CASSTGPDTEAFF TGTGCCAGCAGTACGGGGCCGGACACTGAAGCTTTCTTT
TRBJ1-6 TRBV2 14 few TRBD1 CASRGTGPNSPLHF TGTGCCAGCAGAGGGACAGGCCCTAATTCACCCCTCCACTTT
TRBJ1-2 TRBV5-1 14 . TRBD1 CASSASRTGYGYTF TGCGCCAGCAGCGCCTCCCGGACAGGCTATGGCTACACCTTC
TRBJ1-1 TRBV3-1 14 few . CASSQSGMNTEAFF TGTGCCAGCAGCCAATCAGGAATGAACACTGAAGCTTTCTTT
TRBJ1-5 TRBV12-3/TRBV12-4 14 . TRBD1 CASSRGTVSQPQHF TGTGCCAGCAGCCGCGGGACAGTAAGTCAGCCCCAGCATTTT
TRBJ2-7 TRBV6-2/TRBV6-3 18 few . CASSYSILRGARGYEQYF TGTGCCAGCAGTTACTCGATTTTAAGGGGGGCGAGGGGCTACGAGCAGTACTTC
TRBJ2-2 TRBV12-3/TRBV12-4 14 . . CASSDRRNTGELFF TGTGCCAGCAGTGACAGGAGAAACACCGGGGAGCTGTTTTTT
TRBJ2-3 TRBV11-2 15 few . CASSLQDGLTDTQYF TGTGCCAGCAGCCTACAGGATGGGCTCACAGATACGCAGTATTTT
TRBJ2-3 TRBV4-3 16 . TRBD2 CASRPRLAGGKDTQYF TGCGCCAGCAGACCTCGACTAGCGGGGGGTAAAGATACGCAGTATTTT
TRBJ2-5 TRBV20-1 13 few . CSASRTARETQYF TGCAGTGCTAGCAGGACAGCCAGGGAGACCCAGTACTTC
TRBJ1-1 TRBV5-1 16 few . CASSLDGSHMNTEAFF TGCGCCAGCAGCTTGGACGGCAGCCACATGAACACTGAAGCTTTCTTT
TRBJ2-5 TRBV7-6 15 few TRBD2 CASSTGLAGGKTQYF TGTGCCAGCAGCACGGGACTAGCGGGAGGGAAGACCCAGTACTTC
TRBJ1-6 TRBV5-1 14 . . CASSKRSYNSPLHF TGCGCCAGCAGCAAACGGAGCTATAATTCACCCCTCCACTTT
TRBJ1-2 TRBV29-1 12 few TRBD1 CSGTGTGGGYTF TGCAGCGGGACCGGGACAGGGGGTGGCTACACCTTC
TRBJ2-1 TRBV29-1 12 . TRBD2 CSVGHGRGGQFF TGCAGCGTTGGACACGGGAGGGGGGGGCAGTTCTTC
TRBJ2-7 TRBV12-3/TRBV12-4 13 . TRBD2 CASGLAGGFEQYF TGTGCCAGCGGCTTAGCGGGGGGCTTCGAGCAGTACTTC
TRBJ1-1 TRBV6-5 15 . . CASSYLSGVSTEAFF TGTGCCAGCAGTTACCTGTCGGGTGTAAGCACTGAAGCTTTCTTT
TRBJ1-5 TRBV27 15 . TRBD1 CASSQTGHSNQPQHF TGTGCCAGCAGTCAGACAGGGCACAGCAATCAGCCCCAGCATTTT
TRBJ2-5 TRBV20-1 15 . TRBD2 CSARSVTSLQETQYF TGCAGTGCTAGATCGGTGACTAGCCTACAAGAGACCCAGTACTTC
TRBJ2-3 TRBV24-1 16 . TRBD2 CATSDRGAGVTDTQYF TGTGCCACCAGTGACCGCGGAGCGGGAGTCACAGATACGCAGTATTTT
TRBJ2-3 TRBV7-8 16 . TRBD2 CASGSGGGRSTDTQYF TGTGCCAGCGGGAGCGGGGGGGGCAGAAGCACAGATACGCAGTATTTT
TRBJ2-5 TRBV7-9 14 few . CASSRDSIEETQYF TGTGCCAGCAGCCGAGACAGTATTGAAGAGACCCAGTACTTC
TRBJ2-5 TRBV12-3/TRBV12-4 14 . TRBD1 CASSLGRTGVTQYF TGTGCCAGCAGTCTAGGAAGGACAGGGGTGACCCAGTACTTC
TRBJ2-1 TRBV7-9 17 . TRBD2 CASSRTRGLAGGLEQFF TGTGCCAGCAGCCGAACAAGAGGACTAGCGGGGGGATTGGAGCAGTTCTTC
TRBJ2-5 TRBV28 19 few TRBD2 CASSLKEGGPKRARETQYF TGTGCCAGCAGTTTAAAAGAGGGAGGGCCGAAGAGAGCCCGAGAGACCCAGTACTTC
TRBJ2-3 TRBV15 14 . TRBD1 CATSRGDRGRIPYF TGTGCCACCAGCAGAGGGGACAGGGGTCGTATCCCGTATTTT
TRBJ2-3 TRBV29-1 13 few . CSVVGRVTDTQYF TGCAGCGTTGTAGGTCGAGTGACAGATACGCAGTATTTT
TRBJ1-1 TRBV2 14 . TRBD1 CASSPGQWSTEAFF TGTGCCAGCAGCCCGGGACAGTGGAGCACTGAAGCTTTCTTT
TRBJ2-7 TRBV5-6 16 . . CASSSRSWRISYEQYF TGTGCCAGCAGCTCGCGTTCGTGGAGGATCTCCTACGAGCAGTACTTC
TRBJ1-1 TRBV12-3/TRBV12-4 14 many . CASRLRQENTEAFF TGTGCCAGCAGGCTCAGACAGGAGAACACTGAAGCTTTCTTT
TRBJ2-1 TRBV6-2/TRBV6-3 16 few TRBD2 CASSWTSGGDYNEQFF TGTGCCAGCAGTTGGACTAGCGGGGGGGACTACAATGAGCAGTTCTTC
TRBJ2-3 TRBV10-2 18 many TRBD1 CASSRGTGGGERTDTQYF TGCGCCAGCAGTCGAGGGACAGGGGGCGGGGAGAGGACAGATACGCAGTATTTT
TRBJ2-5 TRBV4-1 14 few . CASSVVGGQETQYF TGCGCCAGCAGCGTCGTGGGGGGACAAGAGACCCAGTACTTC
TRBJ2-2 TRBV4-3 15 . . CASSQEAFQTGELFF TGCGCCAGCAGCCAGGAAGCGTTTCAGACCGGGGAGCTGTTTTTT
TRBJ2-7 TRBV12-2 13 . . CASRLTDRGEQYF TGTGCAAGTCGCTTAACCGACAGGGGCGAGCAGTACTTC
TRBJ2-7 TRBV6-5 15 few TRBD2 CASSLAGRGDYEQYF TGTGCCAGCAGCTTAGCGGGAAGAGGGGACTACGAGCAGTACTTC
TRBJ2-7 TRBV6-6 13 . . CASSWDREYEQYF TGTGCCAGCAGCTGGGACCGAGAATACGAGCAGTACTTC
TRBJ2-3 TRBV4-3 15 few . CASSQAARPTDTQYF TGCGCCAGCAGCCAGGCCGCTCGTCCCACAGATACGCAGTATTTT
TRBJ2-3 TRBV3-1 16 few . CASSQPGLLNSDTQYF TGTGCCAGCAGCCAACCGGGACTCCTCAATTCGGATACGCAGTATTTT
TRBJ2-5 TRBV5-1 16 . . CASSLDGGRYQETQYF TGCGCCAGCAGCTTGGACGGGGGCCGGTACCAAGAGACCCAGTACTTC
TRBJ1-1 TRBV6-9 16 . . CASSYSPGSRNTEAFF TGTGCCAGCAGTTATTCTCCGGGTTCTAGGAACACTGAAGCTTTCTTT
TRBJ1-5 TRBV18 14 . . CASSPAGNNQPQHF TGTGCCAGCTCACCGGCAGGGAACAATCAGCCCCAGCATTTT
TRBJ2-7 TRBV10-3 16 few TRBD2 CAISATSGSPSGEQYF TGTGCCATCAGCGCTACTAGCGGGAGCCCCTCCGGCGAGCAGTACTTC
TRBJ1-2 TRBV6-2/TRBV6-3 17 few . CASSYSKTLVANYGYTF TGTGCCAGCAGTTACTCGAAGACCCTTGTAGCTAACTATGGCTACACCTTC
TRBJ1-5 TRBV20-1 14 few TRBD1 CSATTGGIGQPQHF TGCAGTGCTACTACAGGGGGCATAGGTCAGCCCCAGCATTTT
TRBJ2-7 TRBV6-1 15 . TRBD2 CASRPSGRFGYEQYF TGTGCCAGCAGGCCTAGCGGGAGATTTGGCTACGAGCAGTACTTC
TRBJ2-3 TRBV5-1 13 . TRBD2 CASSLGGSNTQYF TGCGCCAGCAGCCTGGGGGGGTCGAATACGCAGTATTTT
TRBJ2-4 TRBV12-3/TRBV12-4 14 . . CASSGLLAKNIQYF TGTGCCAGCAGTGGGCTCCTAGCCAAAAACATTCAGTACTTC
TRBJ2-1 TRBV20-1 15 few TRBD2 CSARDSSGGPNEQFF TGCAGTGCTAGAGATTCTAGCGGGGGTCCCAATGAGCAGTTCTTC
TRBJ1-3 TRBV7-2 14 few . CASSPGQSRNTIYF TGTGCCAGCAGCCCCGGACAGAGTCGAAACACCATATATTTT
TRBJ2-7 TRBV11-2 16 . TRBD1 CASSPRVELGGGEQYF TGTGCCAGCAGCCCGCGGGTTGAGTTAGGGGGCGGCGAGCAGTACTTC